The clone carrying this T cell receptor beta chain was detected a few times. Its antigen is still unknown. The sample belongs to a study of CD8+ T cells in alopecia areata. Overall study findings and caveats: Sharing of TCR sequences between patients (possibly for HLA-related reasons) was less clear than in mice.

As the sequencing template, cDNA was produced by extracting RNA and reverse transcribing it. Profiling relied on immunoSEQ multiplex PCR, and the TCRdb table lists in-frame clones only, not all of them. This sample has about 140,000 clones, with around 55% found just once. Sample: CD4+ T cells sorted from blood. This clonotype originated in a human donor in good health.

The CDR3 here is CASRGWTGGNGYTF. The CDR3 DNA sequence: TGTGCCAGCAGAGGGTGGACAGGGGGCAATGGCTACACCTTC. V is TRBV6-5 and J is TRBJ1-2, with 11 bases matching TRBD1. Trimming took 6 bases from V and 6 from J; bases not matched to a gene: 6. The CDR3 spans 14 residues. From germline, CDR1 is MNHEY and CDR2 SVGAGI.